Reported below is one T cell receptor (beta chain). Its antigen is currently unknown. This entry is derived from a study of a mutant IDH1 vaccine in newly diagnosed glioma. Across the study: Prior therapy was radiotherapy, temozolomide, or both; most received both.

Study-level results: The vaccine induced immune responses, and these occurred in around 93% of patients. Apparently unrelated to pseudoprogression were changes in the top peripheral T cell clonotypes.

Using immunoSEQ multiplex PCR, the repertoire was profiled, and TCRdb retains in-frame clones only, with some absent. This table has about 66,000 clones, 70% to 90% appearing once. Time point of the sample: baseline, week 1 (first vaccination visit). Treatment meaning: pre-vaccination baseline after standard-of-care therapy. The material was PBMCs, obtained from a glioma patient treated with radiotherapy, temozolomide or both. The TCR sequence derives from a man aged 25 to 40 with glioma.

DNA for the CDR3: TGTGCCAGCAGCTTGACTAGCGCAGGGGAGACCCAGTACTTC. Its translation: CASSLTSAGETQYF. The J gene is TRBJ2-5, the V gene TRBV7-6; TRBD2 matches 8 bases. The CDR3 runs 14 residues. In germline, CDR1 is SGHVS, CDR2 FNYEAQ. Trimming removed 3 bases from V and 5 bases from J; junction bases left unmatched: 5.